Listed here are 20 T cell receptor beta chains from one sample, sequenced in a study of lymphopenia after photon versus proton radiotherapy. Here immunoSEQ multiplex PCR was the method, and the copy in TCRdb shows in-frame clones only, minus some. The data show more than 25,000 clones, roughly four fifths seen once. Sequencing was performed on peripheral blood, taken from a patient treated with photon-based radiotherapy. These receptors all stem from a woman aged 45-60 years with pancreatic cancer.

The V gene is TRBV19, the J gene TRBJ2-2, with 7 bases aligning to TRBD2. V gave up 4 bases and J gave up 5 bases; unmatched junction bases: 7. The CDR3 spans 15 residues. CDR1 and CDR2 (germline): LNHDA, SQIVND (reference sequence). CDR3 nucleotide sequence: TGTGCCAGTAGTAGTGGACTAGAAAAAACCGGGGAGCTGTTTTTT. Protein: CASSSGLEKTGELFF.

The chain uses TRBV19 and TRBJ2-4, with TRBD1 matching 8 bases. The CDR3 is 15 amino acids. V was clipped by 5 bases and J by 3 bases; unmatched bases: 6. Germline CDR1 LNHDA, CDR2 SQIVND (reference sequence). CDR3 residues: CASSSQGAGKNIQYF. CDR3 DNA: TGTGCCAGTAGTTCTCAGGGGGCCGGCAAAAACATTCAGTACTTC.

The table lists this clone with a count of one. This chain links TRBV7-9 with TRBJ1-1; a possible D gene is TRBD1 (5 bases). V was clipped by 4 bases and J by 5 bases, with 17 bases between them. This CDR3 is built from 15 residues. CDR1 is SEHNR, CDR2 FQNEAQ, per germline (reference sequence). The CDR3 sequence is CASSSIRGVETEAFF. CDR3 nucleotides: TGTGCCAGCAGCTCTATTCGGGGGGTGGAAACTGAAGCTTTCTTT.

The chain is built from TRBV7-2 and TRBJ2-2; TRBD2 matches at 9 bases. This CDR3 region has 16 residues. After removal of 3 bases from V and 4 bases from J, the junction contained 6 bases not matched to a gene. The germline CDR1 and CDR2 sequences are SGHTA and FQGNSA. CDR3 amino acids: CASSFVGAGGTGELFF. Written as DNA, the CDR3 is TGTGCCAGCAGCTTTGTTGGAGCGGGAGGCACCGGGGAGCTGTTTTTT.

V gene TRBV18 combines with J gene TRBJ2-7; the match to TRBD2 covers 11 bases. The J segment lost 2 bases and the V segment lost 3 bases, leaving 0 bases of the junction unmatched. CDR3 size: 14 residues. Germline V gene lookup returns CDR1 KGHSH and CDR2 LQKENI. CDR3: CASSPSGRAYEQYF. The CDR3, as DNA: TGTGCCAGCTCACCTAGCGGGAGGGCCTACGAGCAGTACTTC.

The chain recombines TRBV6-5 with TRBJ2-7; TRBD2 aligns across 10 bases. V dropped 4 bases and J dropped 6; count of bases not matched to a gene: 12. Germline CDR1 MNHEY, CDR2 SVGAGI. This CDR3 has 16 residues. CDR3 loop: CASSSTLAGGMGEQYF. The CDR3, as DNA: TGTGCCAGCAGTTCCACCTTAGCGGGAGGTATGGGCGAGCAGTACTTC.

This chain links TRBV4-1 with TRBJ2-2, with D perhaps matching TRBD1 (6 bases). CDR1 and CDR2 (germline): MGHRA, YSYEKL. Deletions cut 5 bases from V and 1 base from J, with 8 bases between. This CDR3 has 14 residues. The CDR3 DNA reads TGCGCCAGCAGCGCAGGGGAGAACACCGGGGAGCTGTTTTTT. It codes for CASSAGENTGELFF.

CDR3 DNA sequence: TGTGCCAGCAGCTTAGGGCAGGAAAACACCGGGGAGCTGTTTTTT. It encodes CASSLGQENTGELFF. J is TRBJ2-2 and V is TRBV7-6; D uncertain. Looked up from germline, CDR1 is SGHVS and CDR2 is FNYEAQ. This CDR3 is built from 15 residues. Trimming removed 1 base from V and 2 bases from J, with 8 bases in between.

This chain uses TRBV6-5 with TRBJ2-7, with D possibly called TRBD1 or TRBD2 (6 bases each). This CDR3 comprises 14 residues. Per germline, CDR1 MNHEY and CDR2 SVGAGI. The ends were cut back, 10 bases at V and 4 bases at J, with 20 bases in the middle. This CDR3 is CATGGPTALYEQYF. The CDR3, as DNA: TGTGCCACCGGGGGCCCGACAGCCTTATACGAGCAGTACTTC.

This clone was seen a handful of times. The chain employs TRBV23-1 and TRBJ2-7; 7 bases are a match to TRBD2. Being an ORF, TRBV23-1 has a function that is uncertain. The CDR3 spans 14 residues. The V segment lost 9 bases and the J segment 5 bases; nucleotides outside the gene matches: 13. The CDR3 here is CASSLGAGEHEQYF. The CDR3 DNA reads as TGCGCCAGTAGCCTCGGGGCGGGAGAACACGAGCAGTACTTC.

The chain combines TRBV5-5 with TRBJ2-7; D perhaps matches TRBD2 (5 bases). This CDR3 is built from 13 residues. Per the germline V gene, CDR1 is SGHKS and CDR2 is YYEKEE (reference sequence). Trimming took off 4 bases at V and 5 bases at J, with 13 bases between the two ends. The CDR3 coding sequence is TGTGCCAGCAGCCCGGGGTGGTCCCACGAGCAGTACTTC. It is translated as CASSPGWSHEQYF.

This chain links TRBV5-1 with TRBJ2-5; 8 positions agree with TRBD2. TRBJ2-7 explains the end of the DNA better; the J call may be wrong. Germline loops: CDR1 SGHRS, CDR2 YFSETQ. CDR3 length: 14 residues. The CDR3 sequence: CASSLSGGTHEQYF. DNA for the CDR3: TGCGCCAGCAGCTTGTCGGGAGGGACCCACGAGCAGTACTTC.

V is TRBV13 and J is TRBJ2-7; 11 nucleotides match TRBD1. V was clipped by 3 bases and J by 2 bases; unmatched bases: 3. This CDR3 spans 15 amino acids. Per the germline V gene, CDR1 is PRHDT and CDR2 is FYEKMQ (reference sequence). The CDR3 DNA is TGTGCCAGCAGCTTTCGGACAGGGGGCACCTACGAGCAGTACTTC. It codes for CASSFRTGGTYEQYF.

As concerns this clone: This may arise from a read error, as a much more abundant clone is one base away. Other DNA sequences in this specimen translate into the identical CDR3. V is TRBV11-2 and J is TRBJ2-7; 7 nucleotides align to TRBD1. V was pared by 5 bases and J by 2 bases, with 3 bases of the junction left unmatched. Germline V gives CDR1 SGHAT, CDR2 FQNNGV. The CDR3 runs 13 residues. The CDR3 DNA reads TGTGCCAGCAGCCCCGGACAGGCCTACGAGCAGTACTTC. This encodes CASSPGQAYEQYF.

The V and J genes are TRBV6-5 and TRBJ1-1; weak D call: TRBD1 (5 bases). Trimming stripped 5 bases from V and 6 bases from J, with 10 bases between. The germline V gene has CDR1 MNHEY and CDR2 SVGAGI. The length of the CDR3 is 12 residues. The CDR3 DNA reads TGTGCCAGCAGTCGATGGGGGGCTGAAGCTTTCTTT. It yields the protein CASSRWGAEAFF.

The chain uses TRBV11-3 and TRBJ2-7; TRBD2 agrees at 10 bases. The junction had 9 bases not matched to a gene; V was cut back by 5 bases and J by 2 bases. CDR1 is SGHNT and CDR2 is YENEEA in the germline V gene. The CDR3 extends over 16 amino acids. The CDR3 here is CASSSRAGGIPYEQYF. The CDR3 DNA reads TGTGCCAGCAGCAGCAGAGCGGGAGGGATCCCCTACGAGCAGTACTTC.

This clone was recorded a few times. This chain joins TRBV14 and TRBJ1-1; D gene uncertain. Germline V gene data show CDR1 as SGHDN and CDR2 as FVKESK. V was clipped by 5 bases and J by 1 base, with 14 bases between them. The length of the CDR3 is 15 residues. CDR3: CASSKLGVANTEAFF. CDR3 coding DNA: TGTGCCAGCAGCAAACTCGGGGTAGCGAACACTGAAGCTTTCTTT.

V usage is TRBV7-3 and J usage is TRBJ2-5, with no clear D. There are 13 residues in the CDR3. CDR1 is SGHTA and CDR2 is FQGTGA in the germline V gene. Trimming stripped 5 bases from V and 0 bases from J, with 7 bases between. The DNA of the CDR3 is TGTGCCAGCAGCCCCCCGTACCAAGAGACCCAGTACTTC. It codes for CASSPPYQETQYF.

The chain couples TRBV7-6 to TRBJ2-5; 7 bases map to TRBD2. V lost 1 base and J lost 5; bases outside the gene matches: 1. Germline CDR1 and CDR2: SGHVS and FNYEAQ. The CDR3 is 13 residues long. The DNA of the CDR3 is TGTGCCAGCAGCTTAGGGGGGGGTGAGACCCAGTACTTC. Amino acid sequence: CASSLGGGETQYF.

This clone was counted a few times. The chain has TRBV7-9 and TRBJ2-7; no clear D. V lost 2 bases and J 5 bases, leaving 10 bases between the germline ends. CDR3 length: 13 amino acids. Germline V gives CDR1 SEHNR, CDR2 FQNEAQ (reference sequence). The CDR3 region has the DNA TGTGCCAGCAGCTTAAATCGGTTAGACGAGCAGTACTTC. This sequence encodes CASSLNRLDEQYF.